These 9 T cell receptor beta chains were sequenced from one sample in a study of CD8 T cells in Susac syndrome. RNA, at about 0.5 to 1 ug, was reverse transcribed with random hexamers. TCRdb processed the immunoSEQ multiplex PCR reads anew with MiXCR; each CDR3 protein has one entry. The sample lists about 69,000 distinct CDR3 sequences; roughly nine tenths were seen once. Input material: CD8+ T cells from PBMCs. The receptors shown here come from a human donor with multiple sclerosis.

Here the CDR3 reads CATGGDLPPSSYNEQFF. The CDR3 nucleotides read TGTGCCACGGGTGGGGACCTTCCACCATCCTCCTACAATGAGCAGTTCTTC. The genes are TRBV19 and TRBJ2-1; D possibly matches TRBD1 or TRBD2 (5 bases each). The V end lost 10 bases, the J end lost 0 bases, and 22 bases lay between the germline ends. CDR1 is LNHDA, CDR2 SQIVND, per germline (reference sequence). The CDR3 is 17 residues long. Looking up the rest from reference TRBV19 and TRBJ2-1 gives the full variable domain: DGGITQSPKYLFRKEGQNVTLSCEQNLNHDAMYWYRQDPGQGLRLIYYSQIVNDFQKGDIAEGYSVSREKKESFPLTVTSAQKNPTAFYLCATGGDLPPSSYNEQFFGPGTRLTVL.

The chain recombines TRBV7-9 with TRBJ2-3; D is perhaps TRBD1 (6 bases). The germline V gene has CDR1 SEHNR and CDR2 FQNEAQ (reference sequence). The CDR3 spans 16 residues. V was pared by 3 bases and J by 2 bases, with 15 bases between. This CDR3 reads CASSFQRQAPTDTQYF. CDR3 coding DNA: TGTGCCAGCAGCTTCCAGCGACAGGCTCCCACAGATACGCAGTATTTT.

The chain combines TRBV13 with TRBJ2-5; D perhaps matches TRBD1 (6 bases). Germline values: CDR1 PRHDT, CDR2 FYEKMQ (reference sequence). Deletions cut 3 bases from V and 0 bases from J, with 8 bases between. CDR3 length equals 14 residues. CDR3 sequence reads: CASSFRDNQETQYF. As DNA, the CDR3 is TGTGCCAGCAGCTTCCGGGACAACCAAGAGACCCAGTACTTC.

The V gene is TRBV13, the J gene TRBJ1-3; D gene uncertain. Germline CDR1 reads PRHDT; CDR2 reads FYEKMQ (reference sequence). This CDR3 has 17 amino acids. The ends were cut back, 5 bases at V and 0 bases at J, with 17 bases in the middle. CDR3 loop: CASSPLETVGSGNTIYF. In DNA form, the CDR3 reads TGTGCCAGCAGCCCCCTTGAAACAGTTGGCTCTGGAAACACCATATATTTT.

This clonotype was picked up a small number of times. The J gene is TRBJ2-7, the V gene TRBV11-2, with 12 bases lining up with TRBD1. Germline V CDR1 and CDR2: SGHAT, FQNNGV. This CDR3 contains 14 residues. V shed 4 bases, J shed 5 bases, and the junction held 3 bases outside the gene matches. Here the CDR3 reads CASSSRDRGHEQYF. CDR3 sequence (DNA): TGTGCCAGCAGCTCCCGGGACAGGGGGCACGAGCAGTACTTC.

This chain joins TRBV7-8 and TRBJ1-5; TRBD1 matches 11 bases. Germline V gene sequence: CDR1 SGHVS, CDR2 FQNEAQ. This CDR3 is built from 16 residues. With V trimmed by 4 bases and J by 1 base, 3 bases remained unmatched. CDR3 coding DNA: TGTGCCAGCAGCTCGGACAGGGGGCTGAGCAATCAGCCCCAGCATTTT. It codes for CASSSDRGLSNQPQHF.

V gene TRBV27 combines with J gene TRBJ2-5; the match to TRBD2 covers 9 bases. Germline assignment: CDR1 MNHEY and CDR2 SMNVEV (reference sequence). The CDR3 covers 15 residues. The trim removed 4 bases at V and 4 bases at J, leaving 7 bases unmatched. The CDR3 DNA is TGTGCCAGCAGTTCCCCGGGACTAGCTCCAGAGACCCAGTACTTC. Residues: CASSSPGLAPETQYF.

DNA for the CDR3: TGTGCCAGCAGTGACAATGAGCAGTTCTTC. Residues: CASSDNEQFF. The chain carries TRBV28 and TRBJ2-1, with D hard to call. The CDR3 extends over 10 amino acids. CDR1 and CDR2 (germline): MDHEN, SYDVKM. Trimming cost V 5 bases and J 5 bases, with 1 base left between them. Complete variable domain (other parts from reference TRBV28 and TRBJ2-1): DVKVTQSSRYLVKRTGEKVFLECVQDMDHENMFWYRQDPGLGLRLIYFSYDVKMKEKGDIPEGYSVSREKKERFSLILESASTNQTSMYLCASSDNEQFFGPGTRLTVL.

The rearrangement joins TRBV19 to TRBJ2-2; D is uncertain. Germline V CDR1 and CDR2: LNHDA, SQIVND (reference sequence). V lost 3 bases and J 0 bases, leaving 8 bases between the germline ends. The CDR3 is made up of 15 amino acids. The CDR3 nucleotides read TGTGCCAGTAGTATTTGGACGGCGAACACCGGGGAGCTGTTTTTT. Amino acids: CASSIWTANTGELFF. The full variable domain, with the rest looked up from reference TRBV19 and TRBJ2-2, is DGGITQSPKYLFRKEGQNVTLSCEQNLNHDAMYWYRQDPGQGLRLIYYSQIVNDFQKGDIAEGYSVSREKKESFPLTVTSAQKNPTAFYLCASSIWTANTGELFFGEGSRLTVL.